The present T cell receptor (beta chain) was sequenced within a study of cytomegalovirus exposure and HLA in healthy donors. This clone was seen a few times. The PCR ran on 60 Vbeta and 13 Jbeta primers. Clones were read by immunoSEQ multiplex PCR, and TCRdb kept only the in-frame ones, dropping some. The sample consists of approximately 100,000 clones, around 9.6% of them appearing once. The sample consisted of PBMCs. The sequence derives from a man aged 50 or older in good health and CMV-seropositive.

The CDR3, as DNA: TGTGCCAGCAGTTTGGACAGAAACAATCAGCCCCAGCATTTT. It specifies CASSLDRNNQPQHF. This chain connects TRBV6-5 to TRBJ1-5; possible D gene TRBD1, 6 bases. CDR3 length: 14 amino acids. Germline CDR1 is MNHEY and CDR2 is SVGAGI. V was pared by 4 bases and J by 3 bases, with 10 bases between.